This T cell receptor (beta chain) is drawn from a study of CD8+CD57+ T cells in acquired aplastic anemia. Study overall: When averaged, DNA from sorted CD4+ and CD8+ cells came to 2.5 to 3.5 ug. Study-level points and caveats: In CD8+ cells, Simpson's diversity showed no significant difference between patients and controls.

Trimming removed 4 bases from V and 1 base from J; junction bases left unmatched: 5. Germline-derived CDR1 and CDR2 are LNHDA and SQIVND (reference sequence). This CDR3 is 15 amino acids long. TCR beta VDJ combinations and CDR3 sequences were profiled from genomic DNA. TCRdb re-called the reads through MiXCR, storing one row per CDR3 protein. Here the sample spans about 40,000 distinct CDR3 sequences, 65% to 70% being singletons. As regards this clonotype: Its antigen is unidentified.

Specimen: sorted CD4+, CD8+, or CD8+CD57+ T cells (not recorded which) from PBMCs. The clonotype originates from a human donor in good health, serving as a control. The rearrangement joins TRBV19 to TRBJ2-5, with 8 bases that match TRBD2. The CDR3 sequence: CASSRPGGGQETQYF. The CDR3 DNA is TGTGCCAGTAGTAGGCCGGGGGGGGGCCAAGAGACCCAGTACTTC.